The 5 T cell receptor beta chains in this list originate from one sample, sequenced in a study of CD8 T cells in Susac syndrome. It was with random hexamers that about 0.45 to 1 ug RNA was reverse transcribed. TCRdb called the immunoSEQ multiplex PCR reads again in MiXCR, with one record for every CDR3 protein. The sample yields around 160,000 distinct CDR3 sequences, roughly 94% seen once. Sample: CD4+ T cells from PBMCs. These receptor sequences come from a human donor with multiple sclerosis.

V usage is TRBV3-1 and J usage is TRBJ2-1, with 7 bases lining up with TRBD1. The germline CDR1 and CDR2 sequences are LGHDT and YNNKEL (reference sequence). The trim removed 8 bases at V and 4 bases at J, leaving 2 bases unmatched. The CDR3 has 12 amino acids. The DNA of the CDR3 is TGTGCCAGCGCAGGGGGTTACAATGAGCAGTTCTTC. It specifies CASAGGYNEQFF.

This chain uses TRBV7-6 with TRBJ1-2; a possible D gene is TRBD1 (5 bases). Germline V gives CDR1 SGHVS, CDR2 FNYEAQ. The V gene lost 4 bases and the J gene lost 7 bases, with 19 bases spanning the gap. This CDR3 is built from 15 residues. This CDR3 is CASSSTLAGEGGYTF. CDR3 DNA: TGTGCCAGCAGCTCAACCTTGGCGGGGGAGGGTGGCTACACCTTC.

The chain links TRBV6-5 to TRBJ2-6; perhaps D is TRBD1 or TRBD2 (5 bases each). CDR3 length: 17 residues. V was cut by 0 bases and J by 2 bases, with 11 bases left in between. CDR1 is MNHEY, CDR2 SVGAGI, per germline. The CDR3 protein is CASSYSRGTTGANVLTF. CDR3 sequence (DNA): TGTGCCAGCAGTTACTCGAGGGGTACTACTGGGGCCAACGTCCTGACTTTC.

The chain carries TRBV10-3 and TRBJ1-2; no clear D. The germline gives CDR1 ENHRY, CDR2 SYGVKD. The CDR3 sequence is 12 residues long. V dropped 4 bases and J dropped 8 bases, with 11 bases sitting between them. The DNA for the CDR3 is TGTGCCATCAGTGGCGCAGGCTGGGGCTACACCTTC. Translation: CAISGAGWGYTF.

CDR3 in DNA: TGTGCCAGCGCCGCGGCAGGGGGATACACTGAAGCTTTCTTT. Translated: CASAAAGGYTEAFF. The chain employs TRBV12-3 or TRBV12-4 and TRBJ1-1; 7 bases match TRBD1. Unmatched junction bases numbered 9, after V lost 8 bases and J lost 3 bases. The CDR3 is 14 amino acids.